These T cell receptor beta chains were read from a single sample in a study of shared clonotypes between healthy human individuals. Sequencing was performed with immunoSEQ multiplex PCR; in TCRdb, only in-frame clones are kept and a portion is missing. The table records over 850,000 clones, approximately 80% of them present only once. Sequencing was done on a sample of memory CD4+ T cells from PBMCs. The receptors were sampled from a man between 18 and 35 years old in good health. Some clones in this sample may be carry-over from other donors' samples. The CDR3 runs from the conserved cysteine through the conserved F or W. D genes are given only for firm matches. The size field is filled for only some rows; it gives once, few, many or a size class.

TGCGCCAGCAGCCACCCTTCCGTCGGGACCGGGGAGCTGTTTTTT CASSHPSVGTGELFF TRBJ2-2 - - TRBV4-3
TGTGCCAGCAGCCAAGACTACGGCCGTTACACTGAAGCTTTCTTT CASSQDYGRYTEAFF TRBJ1-1 - - TRBV4-2
TGTGCCAGTAGTATTCTTCGGCCCCAGGGGAATAACTATGGCTACACCTTC CASSILRPQGNNYGYTF TRBJ1-2 - - TRBV19
TGCGCCAGCAGCCAAGATTCATGGGCAGGGGTCGCAGGGGAGCTGTTTTTT CASSQDSWAGVAGELFF TRBJ2-2 - - TRBV4-3
TGTGCCAGTAGGTTAGGGGCGGGAATCTCCTACAATGAGCAGTTCTTC CASRLGAGISYNEQFF TRBJ2-1 - - TRBV19
TGTGCCAGCAGTTTTCCTAGGGAAGGTCAGCCCCAGCATTTT CASSFPREGQPQHF TRBJ1-5 - - TRBV28
TGTGCCAGCAGCTTAGTGGGCAGGGTGACTGAAGCTTTCTTT CASSLVGRVTEAFF TRBJ1-1 - - TRBV7-2
TGTGCCAGCAGCCCACAATACAGGGATGGCTACACCTTC CASSPQYRDGYTF TRBJ1-2 - - TRBV9
TGTGCCAGCAGTGAAGCCCGGGGGAGTTGGTACGAGCAGTACTTC CASSEARGSWYEQYF TRBJ2-7 - - TRBV6-1
TGTGCCAGCGGGGGAGGATATGGCTACACCTTC CASGGGYGYTF TRBJ1-2 - - TRBV2
TGTGCCAGCAGCTTAGGACTAGCGGAGAAGCAGTACTTC CASSLGLAEKQYF TRBJ2-7 - TRBD2 TRBV11-3
TGTGCCAGCAGCTCTAATAGCGGGAGCACAGATACGCAGTATTTT CASSSNSGSTDTQYF TRBJ2-3 - TRBD2 TRBV7-6
TGTGCCAGCAGCTTGCTTGGTCAGATTGGGGAGACCCAGTACTTC CASSLLGQIGETQYF TRBJ2-5 - - TRBV5-4
TGTGCCACCAGCAGAGCCAGGGTGGAGGACACTGAAGCTTTCTTT CATSRARVEDTEAFF TRBJ1-1 - - TRBV15
TGTGCCAGCAGCCCGAGGCTCCACGAGCAGTACTTC CASSPRLHEQYF TRBJ2-7 - - TRBV28
TGTGCCAGCAGCCAGTCCCGGGACGGACGAACGATTAGGGAGCTGTTTTTT CASSQSRDGRTIRELFF TRBJ2-2 - - TRBV27
TGTGCCAGCAGTGGGTCCGGTCAAGAGACCCAGTACTTC CASSGSGQETQYF TRBJ2-5 few - TRBV2
TGTGCCAGCAGCTTAGTGCGGGCGGTAGGCTACACCTTC CASSLVRAVGYTF TRBJ1-2 - - TRBV7-2
TGTGCCAGCAGGACCGGACAGGCACTGAACGAGCAATACTTC CASRTGQALNEQYF TRBJ2-7 - TRBD1 TRBV6-5
TGCGCCAGCAGCCAAGATCTAAACAGAGATCCCTACGAGCAGTACTTC CASSQDLNRDPYEQYF TRBJ2-7 - - TRBV4-3
TGTGCCAGCAGTTACAGGGGGCGTCAAGAGACCCAGTACTTC CASSYRGRQETQYF TRBJ2-5 - TRBD1 TRBV28
TGCGCCAGCAGCCAAGATGAAAGGGGTGGGCAGCCCCAGCATTTT CASSQDERGGQPQHF TRBJ1-5 - - TRBV4-3
TGCGCCAGCAGCTTGGTATCGTGGGCTGGGGCCAACGTCCTGACTTTC CASSLVSWAGANVLTF TRBJ2-6 - - TRBV5-1
TGCGCCAGCAGCTTGGCCCCGGAAGCCTACGAGCAGTACTTC CASSLAPEAYEQYF TRBJ2-7 - - TRBV5-1
TGTGCCAGCTCATCGACTAGCGGGAGTACCTACGAGCAGTACTTC CASSSTSGSTYEQYF TRBJ2-7 - TRBD2 TRBV18
TGTGCCAGCAGTCAACCGGGGACAGCCGAGGGTAATGAAAAACTGTTTTTT CASSQPGTAEGNEKLFF TRBJ1-4 - TRBD1 TRBV28
TGTGCCAGCAGGCCTGGAGGACGGGCGGCTGAAGCTTTCTTT CASRPGGRAAEAFF TRBJ1-1 - - TRBV7-9
TGTGCCAGCAGCTTAGACTTGGCGGGGCGTAATGAAAAACTGTTTTTT CASSLDLAGRNEKLFF TRBJ1-4 - - TRBV7-9
TGTGCCAGCAGTTATACAGCGAACACTGAAGCTTTCTTT CASSYTANTEAFF TRBJ1-1 once - TRBV6-1
TGTGCCACCAGCAGCGCATCCAGGTCCTACGAGCAGTACTTC CATSSASRSYEQYF TRBJ2-7 - - TRBV15
TGTGCCAGCAGCGTAGCACAGGGGGCATACGAGCAGTACTTC CASSVAQGAYEQYF TRBJ2-7 - TRBD1 TRBV9
TGTGCCAGCAGCCCAGGGGGTAGCGGGGATACGCAGTATTTT CASSPGGSGDTQYF TRBJ2-3 - - TRBV7-2
TGCGCCAGCAGCTCACCGGGACTAGCGAACGGTGAGCAGTTCTTC CASSSPGLANGEQFF TRBJ2-1 - TRBD2 TRBV5-1
TGTGCCAGCAGCGTAGAAGGGGTTACGCAGTATTTT CASSVEGVTQYF TRBJ2-3 - - TRBV9
TGTGCCAGCTCACCACCGAGTCGGAGGGACACTGAAGCTTTCTTT CASSPPSRRDTEAFF TRBJ1-1 - - TRBV18
TGCGCCAGCAGCCAAGTAGGGTCCTACGAGCAGTACTTC CASSQVGSYEQYF TRBJ2-7 - - TRBV4-3
TGTGCCAGCAGTGAAGCAGTAGCACCCTACGAGCAGTACTTC CASSEAVAPYEQYF TRBJ2-7 few - TRBV2
TGTGCCAGCAGTGAAACCCAGCCCCAGCATTTT CASSETQPQHF TRBJ1-5 - - TRBV6-1
TGTGCCAGCGCTTCGGAAACCCGAGGACTGTTTTTT CASASETRGLFF TRBJ1-4 - - TRBV2
TGCGCCAGCAGCCAAGCCGGGACAAAAGGCGGCCCCCTCCACTTT CASSQAGTKGGPLHF TRBJ1-6 - - TRBV4-1
TGTGCCAGCAGCCAAGTGGGGGGAAGAGAAACTGAAGCTTTCTTT CASSQVGGRETEAFF TRBJ1-1 - - TRBV4-2
TGCGCCAACAGCTTTGGGAGGCCCTCCTATAATTCACCCCTCCACTTT CANSFGRPSYNSPLHF TRBJ1-6 few - TRBV5-1
TGTGCCAGCAGTTACTCTGCCCGGGCTGGAAACACCATATATTTT CASSYSARAGNTIYF TRBJ1-3 - - TRBV6-5
TGCGCCAGCAGCCTAGGACAGGGTTTTGACACCATATATTTT CASSLGQGFDTIYF TRBJ1-3 - TRBD1 TRBV5-1
TGTGCCAGCAGCTTGAGCGGGAGCGGCCAAGAGACCCAGTACTTC CASSLSGSGQETQYF TRBJ2-5 - TRBD2 TRBV7-6
TGTGCCAGCAGTTCCGGACTAGCGGGTGCTTCCTACGAGCAGTACTTC CASSSGLAGASYEQYF TRBJ2-7 - TRBD2 TRBV6-5
TGTGCCAGTACTCCACCGGGCGCTTTGGATACGCAGTATTTT CASTPPGALDTQYF TRBJ2-3 - - TRBV19
TGTGCCAGCAGCGTAGCTGGGGGGTTCACAGATACGCAGTATTTT CASSVAGGFTDTQYF TRBJ2-3 once - TRBV9
TGCGCCAGCAGCCCCCAGGGGCAAGAGACCCAGTACTTC CASSPQGQETQYF TRBJ2-5 - - TRBV5-1
TGCGCCAGCAGCTGGGTCCCGACTAGCGGAAAAGAGACCCAGTACTTC CASSWVPTSGKETQYF TRBJ2-5 - TRBD2 TRBV5-1
TGTGCCAGCAGTTTCAGACACAGCGACTACGAGCAGTACTTC CASSFRHSDYEQYF TRBJ2-7 - - TRBV27
TGTGCCAGCAGCCTCAGACAGGATAACTATGGCTACACCTTC CASSLRQDNYGYTF TRBJ1-2 - - TRBV6-6
TGTGCCAGCAGTTACTCGACAGCCTCTGGAAACACCATATATTTT CASSYSTASGNTIYF TRBJ1-3 - - TRBV6-5
TGTGCCAGCAGTTTAGTCGGGACAGTCTATGGCTACACCTTC CASSLVGTVYGYTF TRBJ1-2 - TRBD1 TRBV28
TGTGCCAGCAGCGTAGACCAGGGGGAGACCCAGTACTTC CASSVDQGETQYF TRBJ2-5 many - TRBV9
TGCGCCAGCAGCCAACAGGGGGTAGTCCAAAACATTCAGTACTTC CASSQQGVVQNIQYF TRBJ2-4 few TRBD1 TRBV5-1
TGTGCCAGCAGCCAGTTTGACAGGGGGGCTAACTATGGCTACACCTTC CASSQFDRGANYGYTF TRBJ1-2 - TRBD1 TRBV14
TGTGCCAGTAACCTAGCGGGAGCAGGGGATGAGCAGTTCTTC CASNLAGAGDEQFF TRBJ2-1 once TRBD2 TRBV19
TGTGCCAGCAGTGAAGCGATCCGAGCGGGGAATCAGCCCCAGCATTTT CASSEAIRAGNQPQHF TRBJ1-5 - - TRBV6-1